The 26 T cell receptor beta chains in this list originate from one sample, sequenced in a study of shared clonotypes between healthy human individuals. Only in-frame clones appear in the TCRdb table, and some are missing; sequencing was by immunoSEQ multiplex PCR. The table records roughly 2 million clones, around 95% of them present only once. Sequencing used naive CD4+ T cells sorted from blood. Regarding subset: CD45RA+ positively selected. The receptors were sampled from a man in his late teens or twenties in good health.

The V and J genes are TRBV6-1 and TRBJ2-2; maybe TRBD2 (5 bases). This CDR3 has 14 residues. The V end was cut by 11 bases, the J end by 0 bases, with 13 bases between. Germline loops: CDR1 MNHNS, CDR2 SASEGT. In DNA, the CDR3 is TGTGCCGGACTGGACTGGCCGAACACCGGGGAGCTGTTTTTT. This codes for CAGLDWPNTGELFF.

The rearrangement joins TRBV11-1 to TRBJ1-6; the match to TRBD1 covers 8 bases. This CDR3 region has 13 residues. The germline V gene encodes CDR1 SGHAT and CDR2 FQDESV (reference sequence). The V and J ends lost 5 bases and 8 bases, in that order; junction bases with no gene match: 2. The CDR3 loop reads CASSGQGDSPLHF. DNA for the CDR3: TGTGCCAGCAGCGGACAGGGCGATTCACCCCTCCACTTT.

This CDR3 reads CAISDRAGGPSGELFF. The CDR3 coding sequence is TGTGCCATCAGTGACCGGGCGGGAGGGCCGTCCGGGGAGCTGTTTTTT. This chain connects TRBV10-3 to TRBJ2-2; 9 positions match TRBD2. The CDR3 length is 16 residues. CDR1 is ENHRY and CDR2 is SYGVKD in the germline V gene. With V trimmed by 3 bases and J by 6 bases, 8 bases remained unmatched.

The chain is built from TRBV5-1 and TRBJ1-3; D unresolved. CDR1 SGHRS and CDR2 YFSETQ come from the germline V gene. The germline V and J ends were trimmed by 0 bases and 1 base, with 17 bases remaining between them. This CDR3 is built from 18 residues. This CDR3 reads CASSLVPPGSGSGNTIYF. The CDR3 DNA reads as TGCGCCAGCAGCTTGGTCCCGCCAGGTAGTGGGTCTGGAAACACCATATATTTT.

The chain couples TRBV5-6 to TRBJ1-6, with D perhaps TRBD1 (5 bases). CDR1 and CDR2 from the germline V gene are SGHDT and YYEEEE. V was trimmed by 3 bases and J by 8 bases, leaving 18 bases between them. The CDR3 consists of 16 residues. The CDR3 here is CASSWGGVGDYSPLHF. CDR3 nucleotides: TGTGCCAGCAGCTGGGGAGGGGTGGGGGACTATTCACCCCTCCACTTT.

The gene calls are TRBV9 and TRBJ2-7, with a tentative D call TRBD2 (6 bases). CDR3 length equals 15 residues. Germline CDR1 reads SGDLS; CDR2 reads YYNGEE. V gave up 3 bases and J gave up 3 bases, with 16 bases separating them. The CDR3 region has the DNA TGTGCCAGCAGCGCCTCGGGACTGATTTTCTACGAGCAGTACTTC. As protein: CASSASGLIFYEQYF.

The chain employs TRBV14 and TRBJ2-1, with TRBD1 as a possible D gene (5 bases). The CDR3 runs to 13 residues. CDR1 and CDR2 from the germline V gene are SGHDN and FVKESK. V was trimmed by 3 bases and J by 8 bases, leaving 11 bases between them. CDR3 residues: CASSHAGSHEQFF. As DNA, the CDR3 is TGTGCCAGCAGCCACGCAGGGTCGCATGAGCAGTTCTTC.

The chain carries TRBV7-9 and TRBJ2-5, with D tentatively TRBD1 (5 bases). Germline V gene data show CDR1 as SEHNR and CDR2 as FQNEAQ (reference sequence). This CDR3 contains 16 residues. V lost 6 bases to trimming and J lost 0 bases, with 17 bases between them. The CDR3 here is CASSLRAETYQETQYF. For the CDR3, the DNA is TGTGCCAGCAGTCTCAGGGCAGAGACGTACCAAGAGACCCAGTACTTC.

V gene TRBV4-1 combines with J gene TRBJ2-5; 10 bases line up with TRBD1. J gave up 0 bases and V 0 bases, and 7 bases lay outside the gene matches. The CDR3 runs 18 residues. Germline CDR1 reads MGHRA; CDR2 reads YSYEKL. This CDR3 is CASSQDLGDRGNQETQYF. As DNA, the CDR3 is TGCGCCAGCAGCCAAGATCTCGGGGACAGGGGCAACCAAGAGACCCAGTACTTC.

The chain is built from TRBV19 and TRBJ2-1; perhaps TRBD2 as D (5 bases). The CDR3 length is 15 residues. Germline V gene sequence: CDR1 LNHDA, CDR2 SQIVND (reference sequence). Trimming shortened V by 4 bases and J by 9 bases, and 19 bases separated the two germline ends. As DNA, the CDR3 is TGTGCCAGTAGTAATTTGGCTAGCAGGAATGGTGAGCAGTTCTTC. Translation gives CASSNLASRNGEQFF. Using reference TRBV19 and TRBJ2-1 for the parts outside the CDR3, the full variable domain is DGGITQSPKYLFRKEGQNVTLSCEQNLNHDAMYWYRQDPGQGLRLIYYSQIVNDFQKGDIAEGYSVSREKKESFPLTVTSAQKNPTAFYLCASSNLASRNGEQFFGPGTRLTVL.

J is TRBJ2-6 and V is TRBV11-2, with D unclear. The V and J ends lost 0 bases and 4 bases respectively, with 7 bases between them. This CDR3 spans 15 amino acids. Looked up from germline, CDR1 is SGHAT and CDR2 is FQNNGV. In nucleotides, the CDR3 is TGTGCCAGCAGCTTAGAAGGGCGCGGGGCCAACGTCCTGACTTTC. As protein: CASSLEGRGANVLTF.

The CDR3 nucleotides are TGTGCCAGCAGCCGGGGGGTGCGCACAGATACGCAGTATTTT. Amino acid sequence: CASSRGVRTDTQYF. This chain joins TRBV11-2 and TRBJ2-3; 7 bases map to TRBD2. The ends lost 5 bases at V and 1 base at J; junction bases unmatched: 3. Germline V gives CDR1 SGHAT, CDR2 FQNNGV. CDR3 length: 14 residues.

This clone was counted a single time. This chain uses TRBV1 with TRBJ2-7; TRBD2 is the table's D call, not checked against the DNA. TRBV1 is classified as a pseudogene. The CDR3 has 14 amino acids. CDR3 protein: CTSSQPRERLEQYF. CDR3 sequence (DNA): TGCACCAGCAGCCAACCTCGGGAGCGGCTCGAGCAGTACTTC.

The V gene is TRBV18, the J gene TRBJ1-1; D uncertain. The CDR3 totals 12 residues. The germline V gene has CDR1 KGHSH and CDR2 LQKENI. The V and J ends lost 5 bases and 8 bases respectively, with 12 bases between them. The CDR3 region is CASSFYKQEAFF. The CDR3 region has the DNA TGTGCCAGCTCATTTTATAAACAGGAAGCTTTCTTT.

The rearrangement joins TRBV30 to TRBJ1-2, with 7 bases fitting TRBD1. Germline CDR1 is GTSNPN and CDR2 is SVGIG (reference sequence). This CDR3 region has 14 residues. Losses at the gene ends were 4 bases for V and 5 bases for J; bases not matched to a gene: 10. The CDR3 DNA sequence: TGTGCCTGGACCCTGGGGACAGCCCTTTATGGCTACACCTTC. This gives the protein CAWTLGTALYGYTF.

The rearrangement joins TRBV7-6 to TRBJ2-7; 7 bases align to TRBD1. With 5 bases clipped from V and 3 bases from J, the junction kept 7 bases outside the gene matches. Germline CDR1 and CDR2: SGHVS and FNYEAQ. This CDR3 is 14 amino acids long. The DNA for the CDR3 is TGTGCCAGCAGCAGATTGACAGGGTTCTACGAGCAGTACTTC. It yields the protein CASSRLTGFYEQYF.

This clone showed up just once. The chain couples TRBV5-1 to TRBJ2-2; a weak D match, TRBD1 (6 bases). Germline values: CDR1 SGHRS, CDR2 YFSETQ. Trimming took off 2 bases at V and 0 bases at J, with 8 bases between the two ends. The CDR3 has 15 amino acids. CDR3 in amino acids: CASSFRTANTGELFF. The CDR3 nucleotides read TGCGCCAGCAGCTTTAGGACAGCGAACACCGGGGAGCTGTTTTTT.

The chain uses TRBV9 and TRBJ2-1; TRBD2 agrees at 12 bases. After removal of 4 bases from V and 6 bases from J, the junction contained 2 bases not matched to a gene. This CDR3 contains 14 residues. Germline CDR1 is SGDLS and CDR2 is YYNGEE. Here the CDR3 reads CASSILAGGNEQFF. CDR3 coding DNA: TGTGCCAGCAGCATACTAGCGGGAGGCAATGAGCAGTTCTTC.

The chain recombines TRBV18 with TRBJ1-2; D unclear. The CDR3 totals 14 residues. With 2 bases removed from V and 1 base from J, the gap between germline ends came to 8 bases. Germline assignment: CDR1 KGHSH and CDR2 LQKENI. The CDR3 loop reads CASSPEAFNYGYTF. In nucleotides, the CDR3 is TGTGCCAGCTCACCAGAGGCCTTTAACTATGGCTACACCTTC.

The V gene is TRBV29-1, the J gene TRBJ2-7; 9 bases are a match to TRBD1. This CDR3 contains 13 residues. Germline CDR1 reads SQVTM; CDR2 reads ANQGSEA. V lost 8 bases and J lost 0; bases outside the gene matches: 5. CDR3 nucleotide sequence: TGCAGCTCCTTGGGACAGGGCTCCTACGAGCAGTACTTC. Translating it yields CSSLGQGSYEQYF.

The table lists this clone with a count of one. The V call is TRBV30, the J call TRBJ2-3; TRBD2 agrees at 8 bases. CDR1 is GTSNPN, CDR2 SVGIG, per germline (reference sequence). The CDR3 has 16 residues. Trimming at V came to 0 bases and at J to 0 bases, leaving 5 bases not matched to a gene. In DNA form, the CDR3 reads TGTGCCTGGAGTGTACGGGCTAGCGGGAGCACAGATACGCAGTATTTT. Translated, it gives CAWSVRASGSTDTQYF.

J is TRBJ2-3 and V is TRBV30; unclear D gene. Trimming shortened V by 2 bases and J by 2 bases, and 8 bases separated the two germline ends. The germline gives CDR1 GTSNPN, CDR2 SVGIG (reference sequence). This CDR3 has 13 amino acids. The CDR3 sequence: CAWSPRNTDTQYF. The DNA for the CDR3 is TGTGCCTGGAGTCCCCGGAACACAGATACGCAGTATTTT.

The CDR3 region is CASSSGTGEAFF. Written as DNA, the CDR3 is TGTGCCAGCTCGTCCGGGACAGGTGAAGCTTTCTTT. This rearrangement joins TRBV18 to TRBJ1-1; 8 nucleotides line up with TRBD1. The J segment lost 7 bases and the V segment lost 6 bases, leaving 4 bases of the junction unmatched. Germline CDR1 and CDR2: KGHSH and LQKENI. This CDR3 spans 12 amino acids.

The CDR3 sequence is CASRRQGYDYGYTF. The CDR3 region has the DNA TGTGCCAGCAGGCGACAGGGGTACGACTATGGCTACACCTTC. The V call is TRBV6-1, the J call TRBJ1-2; 8 bases line up with TRBD1. Trimming at V came to 6 bases and at J to 3 bases, leaving 6 bases not matched to a gene. The CDR3 runs to 14 residues. CDR1 is MNHNS, CDR2 SASEGT, per germline.

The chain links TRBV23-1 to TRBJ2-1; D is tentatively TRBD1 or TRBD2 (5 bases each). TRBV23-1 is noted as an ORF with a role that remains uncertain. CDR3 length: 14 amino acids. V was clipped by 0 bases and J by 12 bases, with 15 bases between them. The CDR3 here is CASSQSGTHVGQFF. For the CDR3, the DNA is TGCGCCAGCAGTCAATCGGGGACCCACGTTGGGCAGTTCTTC.

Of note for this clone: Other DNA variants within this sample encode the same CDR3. Here the CDR3 reads CASRLAGQETQYF. The CDR3 nucleotides are TGCGCCAGCAGACTGGCTGGACAAGAGACCCAGTACTTC. V and J are TRBV5-1 and TRBJ2-5; D is undetermined. The CDR3 totals 13 residues. Trimming cost V 5 bases and J 2 bases, with 10 bases left between them. The germline CDR1 and CDR2 sequences are SGHRS and YFSETQ. Full variable domain (remainder filled in from reference TRBV5-1 and TRBJ2-5): KAGVTQTPRYLIKTRGQQVTLSCSPISGHRSVSWYQQTPGQGLQFLFEYFSETQRNKGNFPGRFSGRQFSNSRSEMNVSTLELGDSALYLCASRLAGQETQYFGPGTRLLVL.